This T cell receptor (beta chain) comes out of a study of OX40 agonist ivuxolimab in advanced cancers. Trimming shortened V by 8 bases and J by 6 bases, and 20 bases separated the two germline ends. The CDR3 covers 15 residues. Germline assignment: CDR1 LNHDA and CDR2 SQIVND (reference sequence). Using immunoSEQ multiplex PCR, the repertoire was profiled, and TCRdb retains in-frame clones only, with some absent. Found here are about 32,000 clones, roughly 84% of them singletons; the top ten hold about a fifth. The chain joins TRBV19 to TRBJ1-5; D is undetermined. Sequencing was performed on CD4+ or CD8+ T cells sorted from blood, taken in a trial of the OX40 agonist ivuxolimab. The TCR originated in an adult with an advanced solid tumor such as melanoma, head and neck, liver or kidney cancer. CDR3 nucleotide sequence: TGTGCCAGTTCATACGAGAGAAGTTTTAGTCAGCCCCAGCATTTT. It specifies CASSYERSFSQPQHF.